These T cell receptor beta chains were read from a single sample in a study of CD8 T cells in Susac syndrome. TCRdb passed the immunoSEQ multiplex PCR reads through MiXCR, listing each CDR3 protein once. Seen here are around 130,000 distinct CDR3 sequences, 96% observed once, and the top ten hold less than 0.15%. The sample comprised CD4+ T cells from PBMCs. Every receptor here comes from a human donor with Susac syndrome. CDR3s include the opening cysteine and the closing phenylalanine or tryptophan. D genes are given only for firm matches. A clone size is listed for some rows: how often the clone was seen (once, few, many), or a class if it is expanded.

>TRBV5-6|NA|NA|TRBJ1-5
TGTGCCAGCAGCCCAGCGGGCAGGGGCGATCAGCCCCAGCATTTT
CASSPAGRGDQPQHF
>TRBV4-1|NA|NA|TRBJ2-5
TGCGCCAGCAGCCCCCGGGCCGGGGGCGGAGGGGAGACCCAGTACTTC
CASSPRAGGGGETQYF
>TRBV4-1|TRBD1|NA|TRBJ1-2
TGCGCCAGCAGCCCTCGGGACAGAGGGGTGGGCTACACCTTC
CASSPRDRGVGYTF
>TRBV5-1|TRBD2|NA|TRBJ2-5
TGCGCCAGCAGCTGGGGACTAGCGGATCAAGAGACCCAGTACTTC
CASSWGLADQETQYF
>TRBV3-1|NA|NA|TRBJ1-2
TGTGCCAGCAGCCAAGCGGGCGCCACCTATGGCTACACCTTC
CASSQAGATYGYTF
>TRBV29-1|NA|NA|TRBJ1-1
TGCAGCGTTTCCGGGGCGAACACTGAAGCTTTCTTT
CSVSGANTEAFF
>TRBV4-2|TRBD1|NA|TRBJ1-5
TGTGCCAGCAGCCAAGTAGGGGGCGATCAGCCCCAGCATTTT
CASSQVGGDQPQHF
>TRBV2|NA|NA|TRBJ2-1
TGTGCCAGCAGTGAAGACAGCTCCTACAATGAGCAGTTCTTC
CASSEDSSYNEQFF
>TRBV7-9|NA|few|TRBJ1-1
TGTGCCAGCAGCTTGGACATGAACACTGAAGCTTTCTTT
CASSLDMNTEAFF
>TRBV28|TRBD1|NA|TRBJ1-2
TGTGCCAGCCTTACAGGGGGTATAATGCGGGGCTACACCTTC
CASLTGGIMRGYTF
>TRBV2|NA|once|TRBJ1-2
TGTGCCAGCAGTGGTAACAGGGCCATGGCCGGCTACACCTTC
CASSGNRAMAGYTF
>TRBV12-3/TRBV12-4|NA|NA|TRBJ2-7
TGTGCCAGCAGTTTAAGTGCGGGGCGTCTCGACGAGCAGTACTTC
CASSLSAGRLDEQYF
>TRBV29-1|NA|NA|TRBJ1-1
TGCAGCGTCAATGGGGTGAACACTGAAGCTTTCTTT
CSVNGVNTEAFF
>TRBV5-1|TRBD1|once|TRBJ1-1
TGCGCCAGCAGCACGGGGACAGTCTATGAAGCTTTCTTT
CASSTGTVYEAFF
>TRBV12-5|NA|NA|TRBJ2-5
TGTGCTAGTGGTTTGGGGCTGGGAGAGACCCAGTACTTC
CASGLGLGETQYF
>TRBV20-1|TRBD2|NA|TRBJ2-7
TGCAGTGCTAGAGATCCAAGGACTAGCGGGATCGAGCAGTACTTC
CSARDPRTSGIEQYF
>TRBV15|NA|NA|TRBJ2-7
TGTGCCACCAGCAGAGAGATGGCCTACGAGCAGTACTTC
CATSREMAYEQYF
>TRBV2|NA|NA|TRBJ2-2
TGTGCCAGCAGGGCCGGGACTTATAACACCGGGGAGCTGTTTTTT
CASRAGTYNTGELFF
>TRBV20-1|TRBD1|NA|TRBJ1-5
TGCAGTGCTCCTACAGGGGGCGCAGGACAGCCCCAGCATTTT
CSAPTGGAGQPQHF
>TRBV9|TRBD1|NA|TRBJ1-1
TGTGCCAGCAGCGAGCAACAGGGGAGGGAAACTGAAGCTTTCTTT
CASSEQQGRETEAFF
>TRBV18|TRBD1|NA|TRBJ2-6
TGTGCCAGCTCACCTGACAGGGCTGGGGCCAACGTCCTGACTTTC
CASSPDRAGANVLTF
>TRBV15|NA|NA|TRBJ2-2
TGTGCCACCAGCAACAGGGTTCCCAGCACCGGGGAGCTGTTTTTT
CATSNRVPSTGELFF
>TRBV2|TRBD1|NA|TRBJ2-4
TGTGCCAGCAGACTTCCCGGACAGGGCGAAAACATTCAGTACTTC
CASRLPGQGENIQYF